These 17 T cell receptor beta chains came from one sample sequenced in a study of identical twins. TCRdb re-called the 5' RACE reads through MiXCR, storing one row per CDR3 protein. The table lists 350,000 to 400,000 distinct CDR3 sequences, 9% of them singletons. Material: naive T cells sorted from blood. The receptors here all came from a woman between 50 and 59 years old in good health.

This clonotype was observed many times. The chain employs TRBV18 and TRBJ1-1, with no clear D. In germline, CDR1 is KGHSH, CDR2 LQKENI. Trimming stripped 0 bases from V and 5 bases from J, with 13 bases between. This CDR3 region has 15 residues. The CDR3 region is CASSPPLLRGTEAFF. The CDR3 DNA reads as TGTGCCAGCTCACCACCGCTTCTGAGAGGAACTGAAGCTTTCTTT.

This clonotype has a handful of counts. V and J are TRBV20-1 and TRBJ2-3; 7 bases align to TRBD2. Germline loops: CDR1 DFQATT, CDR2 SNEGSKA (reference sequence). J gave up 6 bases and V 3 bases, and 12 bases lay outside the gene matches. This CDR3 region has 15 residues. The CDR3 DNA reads TGCAGTGCTAGTAGGCCTAGCGGCCCGTCGGATACGCAGTATTTT. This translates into CSASRPSGPSDTQYF.

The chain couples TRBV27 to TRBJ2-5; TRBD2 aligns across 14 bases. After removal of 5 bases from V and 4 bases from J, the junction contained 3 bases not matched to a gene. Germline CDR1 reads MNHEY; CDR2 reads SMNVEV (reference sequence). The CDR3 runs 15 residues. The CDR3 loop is CASSGTSGSAETQYF. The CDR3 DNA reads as TGTGCCAGCAGTGGGACTAGCGGGAGCGCAGAGACCCAGTACTTC.

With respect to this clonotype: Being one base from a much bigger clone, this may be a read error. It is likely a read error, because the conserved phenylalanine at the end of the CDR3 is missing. Here the CDR3 reads CASRGGSKQYY. DNA of the CDR3: TGTGCCAGCAGGGGAGGGAGTAAGCAGTACTAC. The chain has TRBV14 and TRBJ2-7; 7 bases map to TRBD2. Trimming removed 6 bases from V and 8 bases from J; junction bases left unmatched: 4. Germline values: CDR1 SGHDN, CDR2 FVKESK. This CDR3 contains 11 residues.

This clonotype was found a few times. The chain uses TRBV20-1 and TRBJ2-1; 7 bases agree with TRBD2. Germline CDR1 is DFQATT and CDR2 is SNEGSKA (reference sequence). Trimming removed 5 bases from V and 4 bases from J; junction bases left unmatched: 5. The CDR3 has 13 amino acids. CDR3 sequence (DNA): TGCAGTGCTTACAGCGGGACTTACAATGAGCAGTTCTTC. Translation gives CSAYSGTYNEQFF.

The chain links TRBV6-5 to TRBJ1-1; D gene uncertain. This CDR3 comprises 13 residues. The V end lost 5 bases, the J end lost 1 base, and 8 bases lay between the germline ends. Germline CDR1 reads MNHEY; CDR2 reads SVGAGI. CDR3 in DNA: TGTGCCAGCAGTCCGCTGGGGAACACTGAAGCTTTCTTT. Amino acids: CASSPLGNTEAFF.

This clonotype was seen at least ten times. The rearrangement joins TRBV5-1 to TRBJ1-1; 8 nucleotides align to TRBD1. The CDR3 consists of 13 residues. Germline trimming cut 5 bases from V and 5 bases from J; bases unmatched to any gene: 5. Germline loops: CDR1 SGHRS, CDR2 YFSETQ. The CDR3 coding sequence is TGCGCCAGCAGATCTACAGGGGGTACTGAAGCTTTCTTT. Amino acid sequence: CASRSTGGTEAFF.

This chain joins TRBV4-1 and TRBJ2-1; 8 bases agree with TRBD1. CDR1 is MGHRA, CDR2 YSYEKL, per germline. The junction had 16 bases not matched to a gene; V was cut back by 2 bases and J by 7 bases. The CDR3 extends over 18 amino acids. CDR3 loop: CASSQFYQGAGSDNEQFF. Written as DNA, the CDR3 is TGCGCCAGCAGCCAATTCTACCAGGGGGCGGGGTCCGATAATGAGCAGTTCTTC.

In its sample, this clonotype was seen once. The CDR3 sequence is CASSELPGMSEAFF. CDR3 nucleotide sequence: TGTGCCAGCAGTGAGTTACCAGGGATGTCCGAAGCTTTCTTT. The genes are TRBV6-4 and TRBJ1-1; possible D gene TRBD1, 5 bases. Germline-derived CDR1 and CDR2 are MRHNA and SNTAGT. V shed 3 bases and J shed 8 bases, with 16 bases lying between them. The CDR3 consists of 14 residues.

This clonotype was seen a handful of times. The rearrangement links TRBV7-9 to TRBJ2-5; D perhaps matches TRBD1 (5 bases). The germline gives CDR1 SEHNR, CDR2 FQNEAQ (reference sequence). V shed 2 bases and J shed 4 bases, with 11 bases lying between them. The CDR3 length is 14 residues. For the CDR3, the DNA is TGTGCCAGCAGCTTATCGGTACAGGCAGAGACCCAGTACTTC. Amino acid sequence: CASSLSVQAETQYF. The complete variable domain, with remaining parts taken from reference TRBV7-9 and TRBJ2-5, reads DTGVSQNPRHKITKRGQNVTFRCDPISEHNRLYWYRQTLGQGPEFLTYFQNEAQLEKSRLLSDRFSAERPKGSFSTLEIQRTEQGDSAMYLCASSLSVQAETQYFGPGTRLLVL.

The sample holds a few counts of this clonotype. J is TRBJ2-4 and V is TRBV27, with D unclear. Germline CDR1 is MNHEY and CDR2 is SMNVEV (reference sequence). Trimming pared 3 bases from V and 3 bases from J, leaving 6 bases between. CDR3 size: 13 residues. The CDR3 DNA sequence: TGTGCCAGCAGTTTGAGTATCAAAAACATTCAGTACTTC. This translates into CASSLSIKNIQYF.

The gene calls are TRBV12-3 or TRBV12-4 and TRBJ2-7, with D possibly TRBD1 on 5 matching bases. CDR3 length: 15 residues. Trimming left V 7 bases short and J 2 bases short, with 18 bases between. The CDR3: CASTTAGSWTYEQYF. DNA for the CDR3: TGTGCCAGCACCACGGCAGGGTCTTGGACCTACGAGCAGTACTTC.

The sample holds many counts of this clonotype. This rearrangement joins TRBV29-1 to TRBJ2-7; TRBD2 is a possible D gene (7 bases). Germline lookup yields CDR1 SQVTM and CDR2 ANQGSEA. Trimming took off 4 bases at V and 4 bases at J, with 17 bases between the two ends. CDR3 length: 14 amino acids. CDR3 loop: CSVVGGGLSYEQYF. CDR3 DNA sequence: TGCAGCGTTGTAGGGGGAGGGCTAAGTTACGAGCAGTACTTC.

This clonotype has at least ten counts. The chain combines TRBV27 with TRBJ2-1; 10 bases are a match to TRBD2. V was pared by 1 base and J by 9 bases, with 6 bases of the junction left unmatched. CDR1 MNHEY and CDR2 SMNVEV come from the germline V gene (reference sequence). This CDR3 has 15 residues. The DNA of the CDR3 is TGTGCCAGCAGTTTATTCGCTAGCGGGAGAGGTGAGCAGTTCTTC. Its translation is CASSLFASGRGEQFF.

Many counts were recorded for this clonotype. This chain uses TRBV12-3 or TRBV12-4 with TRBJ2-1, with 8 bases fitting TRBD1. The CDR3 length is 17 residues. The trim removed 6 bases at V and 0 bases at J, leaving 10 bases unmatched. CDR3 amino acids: CASSTHRGKSSYNEQFF. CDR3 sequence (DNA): TGTGCCAGCAGCACCCACAGGGGGAAGAGCTCCTACAATGAGCAGTTCTTC.

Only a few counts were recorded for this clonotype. CDR3 region: CASSPEPGLGSYNEQFF. The DNA for the CDR3 is TGCGCCAGCAGCCCGGAACCGGGACTAGGCTCCTACAATGAGCAGTTCTTC. J is TRBJ2-1 and V is TRBV5-1; TRBD2 aligns across 8 bases. Germline loops: CDR1 SGHRS, CDR2 YFSETQ. Losses at the gene ends were 4 bases for V and 0 bases for J; bases not matched to a gene: 9. This CDR3 spans 17 amino acids.

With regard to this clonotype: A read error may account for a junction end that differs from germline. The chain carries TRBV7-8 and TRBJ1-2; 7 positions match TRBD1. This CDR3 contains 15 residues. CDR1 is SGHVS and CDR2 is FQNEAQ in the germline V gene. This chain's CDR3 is CSSSLVRDRVVGYTF. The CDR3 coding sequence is TGTTCCAGCAGCTTAGTCCGGGACAGAGTTGTTGGCTACACCTTC.